A selection of T cell receptor beta chains follows, all from one sample in a study of blood T cell repertoires in COVID-19. Sequencing used immunoSEQ multiplex PCR; TCRdb keeps in-frame clones, though not all of them. The sample records around 250,000 clones, roughly four fifths being singletons. The sequencing sample was made of PBMCs or T cells enriched from blood (not recorded which). These receptors originate from a man between 40 and 49 years old who had been exposed to COVID-19. Both conserved end residues are part of each CDR3. A D gene is named only where the DNA matches it firmly. The size entry is marked missing in some rows and otherwise reads once, few, many or a size class.

TRBV29-1	NA	NA	TRBJ2-5	CSAYGAGGETQYF	TGCAGCGCCTACGGAGCCGGGGGAGAGACCCAGTACTTC
TRBV18	TRBD2	NA	TRBJ2-7	CASSRPGLPGGEQYF	TGTGCCAGCTCACGACCCGGGCTTCCGGGGGGCGAGCAGTACTTC
TRBV5-6	TRBD2	NA	TRBJ2-1	CASSLVYASGRANEQFF	TGTGCCAGCAGCTTGGTGTACGCTAGCGGGAGGGCCAATGAGCAGTTCTTC
TRBV3-1/TRBV3-2	NA	NA	TRBJ2-7	CASSYPGALSYEQYF	TGTGCCAGCAGCTACCCGGGAGCTCTCTCCTACGAGCAGTACTTC
TRBV30	NA	NA	TRBJ1-2	CAKTGGYGYTF	TGTGCCAAGACAGGCGGCTATGGCTACACCTTC
TRBV4-2	NA	NA	TRBJ1-1	CASSQGGGAGRNTEAFF	TGTGCCAGCAGCCAAGGGGGAGGAGCCGGCAGGAACACTGAAGCTTTCTTT
TRBV7-9	NA	NA	TRBJ2-3	CASSLVGLDTQYF	TGTGCCAGCAGCTTAGTCGGTTTGGATACGCAGTATTTT
TRBV7-2	NA	NA	TRBJ2-7	CASRRPGENEQYF	TGTGCCAGCAGACGCCCGGGGGAGAACGAGCAGTACTTC
TRBV19	NA	NA	TRBJ1-2	CASSFIRGDYGYTF	TGTGCCAGTAGTTTCATTAGGGGTGACTATGGCTACACCTTC
TRBV7-3	NA	few	TRBJ2-2	CASSPGGGTGELFF	TGTGCCAGCAGCCCTGGAGGCGGCACCGGGGAGCTGTTTTTT
TRBV5-5	NA	NA	TRBJ1-1	CASSSFRANTEAFF	TGTGCCAGCAGCTCTTTTCGAGCGAACACTGAAGCTTTCTTT
TRBV12-5	NA	NA	TRBJ2-1	CASGSEMRRVYNEQFF	TGTGCTAGTGGTTCGGAAATGAGGCGGGTCTACAATGAGCAGTTCTTC
TRBV30	NA	NA	TRBJ1-6	CAWSVLVGGGSPLHF	TGTGCCTGGAGTGTACTGGTAGGGGGGGGTTCACCCCTCCACTTT
TRBV5-1	NA	NA	TRBJ1-2	CASSLGTDGYTF	TGCGCCAGCAGCTTGGGGACAGATGGCTACACCTTC
TRBV20-1	NA	NA	TRBJ2-5	CSASRPEGVETQYF	TGCAGTGCTAGTAGACCTGAAGGGGTGGAGACCCAGTACTTC
TRBV3-1/TRBV3-2	NA	once	TRBJ2-7	CASSPGNYEQYF	TGTGCCAGCAGCCCGGGGAATTACGAGCAGTACTTC
TRBV7-9	TRBD1	few	TRBJ1-1	CASSLGGQANTEAFF	TGTGCCAGCAGCTTAGGGGGACAGGCGAACACTGAAGCTTTCTTT
TRBV25-1	NA	NA	TRBJ2-5	CASSEYSPGKETQYF	TGTGCCAGCAGTGAATACTCTCCGGGAAAAGAGACCCAGTACTTC
TRBV9	NA	once	TRBJ2-3	CASSVRSGNTDTQYF	TGTGCCAGCAGCGTACGTAGCGGAAACACAGATACGCAGTATTTT
TRBV21-1	NA	once	TRBJ1-5	CASQTGTSPLGNQPQHF	TGTGCCAGTCAAACCGGGACATCCCCGCTGGGCAATCAGCCCCAGCATTTT
TRBV7-9	NA	NA	TRBJ2-7	CASSPTGISYEQYF	TGTGCCAGCAGCCCCACCGGGATCAGCTACGAGCAGTACTTC
TRBV7-7	NA	few	TRBJ2-5	CASSLLGQNQETQYF	TGTGCTAGCAGCTTACTTGGACAGAACCAAGAGACCCAGTACTTC
TRBV19	TRBD1	NA	TRBJ2-3	CASSPGQGTPDTQYF	TGTGCCAGCTCTCCGGGACAGGGAACCCCAGATACGCAGTATTTT
TRBV25-1	TRBD1	NA	TRBJ1-1	CASRQGAAFF	TGTGCCAGCCGTCAGGGGGCGGCTTTCTTT
TRBV5-1	NA	NA	TRBJ1-2	CASSFSGLESYTF	TGCGCCAGCAGCTTCTCCGGACTTGAAAGCTACACCTTC
TRBV9	NA	NA	TRBJ2-5	CASSAPSSETQYF	TGTGCCAGCAGCGCCCCCAGTTCCGAGACCCAGTACTTC
TRBV12-3/TRBV12-4	NA	NA	TRBJ2-1	CASSLGQNEQFF	TGTGCCAGCAGTTTAGGACAAAATGAGCAGTTCTTC
TRBV4-1	TRBD1	NA	TRBJ1-3	CASSWPTGGGGNTIYF	TGCGCCAGCAGTTGGCCGACAGGGGGCGGTGGAAACACCATATATTTT
TRBV12-3/TRBV12-4	NA	NA	TRBJ1-1	CATRTARNTEAFF	TGTGCCACCCGGACAGCTAGAAACACTGAAGCTTTCTTT
TRBV5-6	NA	NA	TRBJ1-6	CASSLLRGWDNRSPLHF	TGTGCCAGCAGCTTGTTAAGGGGATGGGACAATCGGTCACCCCTCCACTTT
TRBV28	NA	NA	TRBJ2-7	CASRGTGEKYYEQYF	TGTGCCAGCAGGGGCACAGGTGAAAAATACTACGAGCAGTACTTC
TRBV28	TRBD1	NA	TRBJ1-1	CASSPWTGTYTEAFF	TGTGCCAGCAGTCCCTGGACAGGGACATACACTGAAGCTTTCTTT
TRBV11-3	NA	once	TRBJ2-7	CASSSSIQGRRYF	TGTGCCAGCAGCTCGTCCATACAGGGAAGGCGGTACTTC
TRBV19	NA	NA	TRBJ1-2	CASTSPQARYYGYTF	TGTGCCAGTACCTCACCCCAGGCCCGGTACTATGGCTACACCTTC
TRBV11-3	TRBD2	NA	TRBJ2-1	CASTRTSGSLNEQFF	TGTGCCAGCACCCGGACTAGCGGGAGCCTCAATGAGCAGTTCTTC
TRBV10-3	TRBD1	NA	TRBJ2-6	CAISTTGGVGANVLTF	TGTGCCATCAGTACTACAGGGGGCGTTGGGGCCAACGTCCTGACTTTC
TRBV19	TRBD2	NA	TRBJ2-1	CASGEEGLTFWGGNEQFF	TGTGCCAGTGGGGAGGAGGGCCTTACCTTTTGGGGGGGCAATGAGCAGTTCTTC
TRBV19	NA	NA	TRBJ2-1	CASALGSIGEQFF	TGTGCCAGCGCGCTAGGGAGTATCGGTGAGCAGTTCTTC
TRBV12-3/TRBV12-4	NA	NA	TRBJ1-2	CASSIGGNYGYTF	TGTGCCAGCAGCATCGGAGGGAACTATGGCTACACCTTC
TRBV25-1	NA	NA	TRBJ1-1	CASSDRAQGNTEAFF	TGTGCCAGCAGTGACCGAGCCCAGGGGAACACTGAAGCTTTCTTT
TRBV3-1/TRBV3-2	TRBD2	NA	TRBJ2-7	CASSQAALAAYEQYF	TGTGCCAGCAGCCAAGCTGCTCTAGCGGCCTACGAGCAGTACTTC
TRBV24-1	TRBD1	NA	TRBJ1-1	CATSELGQAKAFF	TGTGCCACCAGTGAATTAGGACAGGCCAAAGCTTTCTTT
TRBV5-6	TRBD1	NA	TRBJ2-1	CASIVLDRGIYNEQFF	TGTGCCAGCATCGTCCTGGACAGGGGGATCTACAATGAGCAGTTCTTC
TRBV18	NA	once	TRBJ1-1	CASSRGQGLFTEAFF	TGTGCCAGCTCACGAGGCCAGGGTTTATTCACTGAAGCTTTCTTT
TRBV4-2	TRBD2	few	TRBJ2-3	CASSQGGGSADTQYF	TGTGCCAGCAGCCAAGGTGGCGGGAGTGCAGATACGCAGTATTTT